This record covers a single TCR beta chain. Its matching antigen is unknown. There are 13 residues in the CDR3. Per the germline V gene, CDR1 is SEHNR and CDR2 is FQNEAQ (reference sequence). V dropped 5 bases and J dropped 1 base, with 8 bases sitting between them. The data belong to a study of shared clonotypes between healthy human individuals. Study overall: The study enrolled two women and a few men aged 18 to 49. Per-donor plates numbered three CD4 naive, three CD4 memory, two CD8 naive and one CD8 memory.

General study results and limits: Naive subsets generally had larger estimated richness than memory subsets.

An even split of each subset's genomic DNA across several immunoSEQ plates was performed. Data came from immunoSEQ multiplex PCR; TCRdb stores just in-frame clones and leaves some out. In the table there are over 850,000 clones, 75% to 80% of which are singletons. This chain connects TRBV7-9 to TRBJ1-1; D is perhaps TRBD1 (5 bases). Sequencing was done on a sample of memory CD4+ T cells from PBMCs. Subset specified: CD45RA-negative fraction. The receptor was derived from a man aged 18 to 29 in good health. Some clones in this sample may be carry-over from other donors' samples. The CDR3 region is CASSQQANTEAFF. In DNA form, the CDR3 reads TGTGCCAGCAGCCAACAGGCGAACACTGAAGCTTTCTTT.